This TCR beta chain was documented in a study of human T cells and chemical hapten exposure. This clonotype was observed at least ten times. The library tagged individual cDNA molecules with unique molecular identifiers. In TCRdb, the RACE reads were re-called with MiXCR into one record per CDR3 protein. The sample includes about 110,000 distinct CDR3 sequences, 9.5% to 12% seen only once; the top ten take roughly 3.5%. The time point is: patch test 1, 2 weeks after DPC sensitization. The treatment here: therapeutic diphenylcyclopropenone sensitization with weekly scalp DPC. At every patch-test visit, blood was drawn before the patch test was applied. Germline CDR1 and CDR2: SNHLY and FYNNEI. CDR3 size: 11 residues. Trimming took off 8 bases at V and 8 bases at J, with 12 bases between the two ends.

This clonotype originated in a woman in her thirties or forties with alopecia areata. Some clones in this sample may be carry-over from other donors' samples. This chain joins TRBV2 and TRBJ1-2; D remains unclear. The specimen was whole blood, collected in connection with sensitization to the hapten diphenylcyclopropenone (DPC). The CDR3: CASRDMFGYTF. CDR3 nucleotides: TGTGCCAGCCGCGACATGTTCGGCTACACCTTC.